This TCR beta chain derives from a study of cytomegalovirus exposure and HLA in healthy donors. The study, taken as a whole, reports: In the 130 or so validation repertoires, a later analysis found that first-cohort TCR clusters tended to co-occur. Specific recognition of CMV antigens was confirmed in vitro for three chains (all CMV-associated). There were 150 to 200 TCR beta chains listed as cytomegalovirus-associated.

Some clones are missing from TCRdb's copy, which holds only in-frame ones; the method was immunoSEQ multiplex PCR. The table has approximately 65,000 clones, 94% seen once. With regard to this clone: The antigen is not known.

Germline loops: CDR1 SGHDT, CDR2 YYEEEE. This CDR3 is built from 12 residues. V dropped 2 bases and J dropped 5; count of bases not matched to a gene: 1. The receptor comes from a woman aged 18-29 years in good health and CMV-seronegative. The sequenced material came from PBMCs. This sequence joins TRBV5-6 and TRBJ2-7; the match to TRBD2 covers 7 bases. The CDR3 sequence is CASSLLAHEQYF. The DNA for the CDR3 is TGTGCCAGCAGCTTACTAGCGCACGAGCAGTACTTC.